The rows below give T cell receptor beta chains drawn from one sample of a study of CD8+ T cells in alopecia areata. Some clones are missing from TCRdb's copy, which holds only in-frame ones; the method was immunoSEQ multiplex PCR. The repertoire holds over 150,000 clones, with about 48% as singletons. This specimen was CD8+ T cells sorted from blood, taken at week 24, from a patient treated with tofacitinib. Receptors were obtained from a human donor with alopecia areata. CDR3s include the opening cysteine and the closing phenylalanine or tryptophan. The D gene is left open where the match is weak. Size is omitted from some rows. Given values are once, few, many or a class for expanded clones.

v_call: TRBV14
j_call: TRBJ1-2
d_call: .
clone_size: .
cdr3_aa: CASSQAVNYGYTF
cdr3_nt: TGTGCCAGCAGCCAAGCGGTAAACTATGGCTACACCTTC

v_call: TRBV10-3
j_call: TRBJ1-5
d_call: .
clone_size: .
cdr3_aa: CAISESMQGNQPQHF
cdr3_nt: TGTGCCATCAGTGAGTCTATGCAGGGGAATCAGCCCCAGCATTTT

v_call: TRBV1
j_call: TRBJ1-1
d_call: .
clone_size: .
cdr3_aa: CTSSQGGDTEAFF
cdr3_nt: TGCACCAGCAGCCAGGGAGGGGACACTGAAGCTTTCTTT

v_call: TRBV5-1
j_call: TRBJ2-1
d_call: .
clone_size: .
cdr3_aa: CASSLEGTPTYNEQFF
cdr3_nt: TGCGCCAGCAGCTTGGAGGGGACTCCCACCTACAATGAGCAGTTCTTC

v_call: TRBV29-1
j_call: TRBJ1-1
d_call: .
clone_size: .
cdr3_aa: CSVSVGVEAFF
cdr3_nt: TGCAGCGTGTCAGTAGGGGTTGAAGCTTTCTTT

v_call: TRBV14
j_call: TRBJ2-7
d_call: .
clone_size: few
cdr3_aa: CASSQARTASEQYF
cdr3_nt: TGTGCCAGCAGCCAAGCCAGGACCGCCTCCGAGCAGTACTTC

v_call: TRBV7-9
j_call: TRBJ1-1
d_call: .
clone_size: .
cdr3_aa: CASSLTTTEAFF
cdr3_nt: TGTGCCAGCAGCTTAACAACCACTGAAGCTTTCTTT

v_call: TRBV12-5
j_call: TRBJ1-5
d_call: .
clone_size: .
cdr3_aa: CASGLDVPNQPQHF
cdr3_nt: TGTGCTAGTGGTTTGGATGTACCTAATCAGCCCCAGCATTTT

v_call: TRBV7-6
j_call: TRBJ2-1
d_call: TRBD2
clone_size: .
cdr3_aa: CASSPGGSYNEQFF
cdr3_nt: TGTGCCAGCAGCCCGGGGGGGTCCTACAATGAGCAGTTCTTC

v_call: TRBV27
j_call: TRBJ2-7
d_call: .
clone_size: .
cdr3_aa: CASSLTEYYEQYF
cdr3_nt: TGTGCCAGCAGCCTGACAGAATACTACGAGCAGTACTTC

v_call: TRBV7-9
j_call: TRBJ1-1
d_call: .
clone_size: .
cdr3_aa: CASSSELNTEAFF
cdr3_nt: TGTGCCAGCAGCTCTGAGCTGAACACTGAAGCTTTCTTT

v_call: TRBV30
j_call: TRBJ1-1
d_call: .
clone_size: .
cdr3_aa: CAWKSREGTEAFF
cdr3_nt: TGTGCCTGGAAGTCAAGGGAGGGCACTGAAGCTTTCTTT

v_call: TRBV5-6
j_call: TRBJ1-2
d_call: .
clone_size: once
cdr3_aa: CASSLGGDYGYTF
cdr3_nt: TGTGCCAGCAGCTTAGGGGGAGACTATGGCTACACCTTC

v_call: TRBV19
j_call: TRBJ2-7
d_call: .
clone_size: few
cdr3_aa: CASSIGGDEQYF
cdr3_nt: TGTGCCAGTAGTATAGGAGGAGACGAGCAGTACTTC

v_call: TRBV7-6
j_call: TRBJ2-7
d_call: .
clone_size: .
cdr3_aa: CASSSTGSGTYEQYF
cdr3_nt: TGTGCCAGCAGCTCCACCGGGTCCGGTACCTACGAGCAGTACTTC

v_call: TRBV21-1
j_call: TRBJ1-4
d_call: .
clone_size: medium-sized
cdr3_aa: CASSPLRGRDLEKLFF
cdr3_nt: TGTGCCAGCAGCCCACTCCGAGGCAGAGATCTTGAAAAACTGTTTTTT

v_call: TRBV6-6
j_call: TRBJ1-1
d_call: .
clone_size: .
cdr3_aa: CASSPDRLDTEAFF
cdr3_nt: TGTGCCAGCAGCCCCGACAGGCTGGACACTGAAGCTTTCTTT

v_call: TRBV4-3
j_call: TRBJ1-1
d_call: .
clone_size: .
cdr3_aa: CASNVTGETNTEAFF
cdr3_nt: TGCGCCAGCAACGTTACCGGGGAGACGAACACTGAAGCTTTCTTT

v_call: TRBV29-1
j_call: TRBJ1-1
d_call: .
clone_size: .
cdr3_aa: CSVVPENTEAFF
cdr3_nt: TGCAGCGTTGTCCCAGAGAACACTGAAGCTTTCTTT

v_call: TRBV12-5
j_call: TRBJ1-5
d_call: .
clone_size: .
cdr3_aa: CASGPGQPQHF
cdr3_nt: TGTGCTAGTGGTCCTGGCCAGCCCCAGCATTTT

v_call: TRBV6-5
j_call: TRBJ1-1
d_call: .
clone_size: .
cdr3_aa: CASVGTSLSEAFF
cdr3_nt: TGTGCCAGCGTTGGGACATCGCTTTCTGAAGCTTTCTTT

v_call: TRBV7-9
j_call: TRBJ2-7
d_call: .
clone_size: few
cdr3_aa: CASSLETYEQYF
cdr3_nt: TGTGCCAGCAGCTTAGAAACCTACGAGCAGTACTTC

v_call: TRBV29-1
j_call: TRBJ2-1
d_call: .
clone_size: few
cdr3_aa: CSVIQYNEQFF
cdr3_nt: TGCAGCGTCATACAGTACAATGAGCAGTTCTTC

v_call: TRBV25-1
j_call: TRBJ1-2
d_call: .
clone_size: few
cdr3_aa: CASSESGHGGYTF
cdr3_nt: TGTGCCAGCAGTGAATCCGGGCATGGTGGCTACACCTTC

v_call: TRBV9
j_call: TRBJ2-7
d_call: .
clone_size: .
cdr3_aa: CASSVAEDPRYEQYF
cdr3_nt: TGTGCCAGCAGCGTAGCCGAGGACCCCCGATACGAGCAGTACTTC

v_call: TRBV15
j_call: TRBJ1-2
d_call: .
clone_size: .
cdr3_aa: CATTATGGSKDYTF
cdr3_nt: TGTGCCACCACAGCAACAGGCGGGTCTAAGGACTACACCTTC

v_call: TRBV15
j_call: TRBJ2-7
d_call: .
clone_size: .
cdr3_aa: CATSRESAGTYYEQYF
cdr3_nt: TGTGCCACCAGCAGAGAGTCTGCCGGGACATACTACGAGCAGTACTTC

v_call: TRBV27
j_call: TRBJ1-5
d_call: .
clone_size: .
cdr3_aa: CASSLTRGNQPQHF
cdr3_nt: TGTGCCAGCTCCCTAACCAGAGGCAATCAGCCCCAGCATTTT

v_call: TRBV5-1
j_call: TRBJ1-1
d_call: .
clone_size: .
cdr3_aa: CASSLQGEAFF
cdr3_nt: TGCGCCAGCAGCTTACAGGGTGAAGCTTTCTTT

v_call: TRBV9
j_call: TRBJ2-1
d_call: TRBD1
clone_size: .
cdr3_aa: CASSPRDRGNEQFF
cdr3_nt: TGTGCCAGCAGCCCACGGGACAGAGGCAATGAGCAGTTCTTC

v_call: TRBV13
j_call: TRBJ2-5
d_call: TRBD2
clone_size: .
cdr3_aa: CASSSRGGAYETQYF
cdr3_nt: TGTGCCAGCAGCTCCCGCGGGGGGGCCTATGAGACCCAGTACTTC

v_call: TRBV12-5
j_call: TRBJ1-1
d_call: .
clone_size: .
cdr3_aa: CASGLVRVNTEAFF
cdr3_nt: TGTGCTAGTGGTTTGGTTAGGGTGAACACTGAAGCTTTCTTT

v_call: TRBV4-3
j_call: TRBJ1-6
d_call: .
clone_size: .
cdr3_aa: CASSQVRASDSPLHF
cdr3_nt: TGCGCCAGCAGCCAAGTTCGGGCGTCGGACTCACCCCTCCACTTT

v_call: TRBV27
j_call: TRBJ2-1
d_call: TRBD1
clone_size: .
cdr3_aa: CASSLYPLATGKGYNEQFF
cdr3_nt: TGTGCCAGCAGTTTATACCCCCTTGCGACAGGGAAAGGGTACAATGAGCAGTTCTTC

v_call: TRBV4-3
j_call: TRBJ2-7
d_call: .
clone_size: .
cdr3_aa: CASSQEQGASSYEQYF
cdr3_nt: TGCGCCAGCAGCCAAGAGCAAGGCGCGAGCTCCTACGAGCAGTACTTC

v_call: TRBV13
j_call: TRBJ2-3
d_call: .
clone_size: .
cdr3_aa: CASSGLTMGGSADTQYF
cdr3_nt: TGTGCCAGCAGCGGACTTACAATGGGAGGCTCGGCAGATACGCAGTATTTT

v_call: TRBV27
j_call: TRBJ2-1
d_call: .
clone_size: .
cdr3_aa: CASSLVGGSEQFF
cdr3_nt: TGTGCCAGCAGTTTAGTGGGGGGCAGTGAGCAGTTCTTC

v_call: TRBV13
j_call: TRBJ2-3
d_call: TRBD2
clone_size: .
cdr3_aa: CASSPGGESTDTQYF
cdr3_nt: TGTGCCAGCAGTCCCGGGGGGGAAAGCACAGATACGCAGTATTTT

v_call: TRBV25-1
j_call: TRBJ2-1
d_call: TRBD1
clone_size: .
cdr3_aa: CASAGQGLYNEQFF
cdr3_nt: TGTGCCAGCGCGGGACAGGGTCTCTACAATGAGCAGTTCTTC

v_call: TRBV30
j_call: TRBJ2-7
d_call: .
clone_size: few
cdr3_aa: CAWGHVGGSYEQYF
cdr3_nt: TGTGCCTGGGGGCATGTGGGGGGATCCTACGAGCAGTACTTC

v_call: TRBV7-9
j_call: TRBJ2-1
d_call: .
clone_size: .
cdr3_aa: CASSFDFSGSEQFF
cdr3_nt: TGTGCCAGCAGCTTCGATTTTTCGGGATCTGAGCAGTTCTTC

v_call: TRBV10-3
j_call: TRBJ1-2
d_call: TRBD1
clone_size: .
cdr3_aa: CAIRQGDYGYTF
cdr3_nt: TGTGCCATCAGACAGGGGGACTATGGCTACACCTTC

v_call: TRBV30
j_call: TRBJ1-3
d_call: .
clone_size: few
cdr3_aa: CAWSEGVNSGNTIYF
cdr3_nt: TGTGCCTGGAGTGAGGGAGTTAACTCTGGAAACACCATATATTTT

v_call: TRBV13
j_call: TRBJ2-1
d_call: .
clone_size: few
cdr3_aa: CASSLGTGPNEQFF
cdr3_nt: TGTGCCAGCAGCTTAGGGACAGGCCCCAATGAGCAGTTCTTC

v_call: TRBV27
j_call: TRBJ1-6
d_call: TRBD1
clone_size: .
cdr3_aa: CASSLGQGAGNSPLHF
cdr3_nt: TGTGCCAGCAGTTTAGGACAGGGGGCTGGTAATTCACCCCTCCACTTT

v_call: TRBV7-2
j_call: TRBJ2-3
d_call: .
clone_size: few
cdr3_aa: CASSLGRSTDTQYF
cdr3_nt: TGTGCCAGCAGCCTGGGTCGGAGCACAGATACGCAGTATTTT

v_call: TRBV10-2
j_call: TRBJ2-3
d_call: .
clone_size: .
cdr3_aa: CASSPGDTQYF
cdr3_nt: TGCGCCAGCAGCCCTGGGGATACGCAGTATTTT

v_call: TRBV27
j_call: TRBJ2-3
d_call: .
clone_size: .
cdr3_aa: CASSSLSTDTQYF
cdr3_nt: TGTGCCAGCAGTTCACTAAGCACAGATACGCAGTATTTT

v_call: TRBV5-4
j_call: TRBJ2-2
d_call: TRBD2
clone_size: .
cdr3_aa: CASSIAGDAPGELFF
cdr3_nt: TGTGCCAGCAGCATAGCGGGGGATGCCCCCGGGGAGCTGTTTTTT

v_call: TRBV4-3
j_call: TRBJ1-1
d_call: .
clone_size: once
cdr3_aa: CASSQGQGNTEAFF
cdr3_nt: TGCGCCAGCAGCCAAGGGCAGGGGAACACTGAAGCTTTCTTT

v_call: TRBV7-6
j_call: TRBJ2-7
d_call: .
clone_size: .
cdr3_aa: CASSSSGGPYYEQYF
cdr3_nt: TGTGCCAGCAGCTCCTCCGGGGGGCCATACTACGAGCAGTACTTC

v_call: TRBV12-5
j_call: TRBJ1-1
d_call: TRBD1
clone_size: .
cdr3_aa: CASGLESSDRGTEAFF
cdr3_nt: TGTGCTAGTGGTTTGGAATCATCCGACAGGGGTACTGAAGCTTTCTTT

v_call: TRBV9
j_call: TRBJ2-2
d_call: TRBD2
clone_size: .
cdr3_aa: CASTSPGGPNTGELFF
cdr3_nt: TGTGCCAGCACCAGCCCGGGGGGTCCGAACACCGGGGAGCTGTTTTTT